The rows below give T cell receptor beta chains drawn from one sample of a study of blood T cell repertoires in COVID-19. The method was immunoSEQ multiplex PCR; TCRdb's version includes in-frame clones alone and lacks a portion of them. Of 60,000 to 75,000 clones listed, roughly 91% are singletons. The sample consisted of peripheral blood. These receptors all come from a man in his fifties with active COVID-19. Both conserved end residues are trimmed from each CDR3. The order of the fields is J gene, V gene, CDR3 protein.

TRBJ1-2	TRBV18	ASSPTGIDYGYT
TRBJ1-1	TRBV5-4	AIWPGQMNTEAF
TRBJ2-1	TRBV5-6	ASSLGQVGNEQF
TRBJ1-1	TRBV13	ASSSNRGVNTEAF
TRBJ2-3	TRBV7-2	ASSVLVGRAESTDTQY
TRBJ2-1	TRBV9	ASSVTSASSYNEQF
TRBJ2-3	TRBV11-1	ASRSPGQGPDTQY
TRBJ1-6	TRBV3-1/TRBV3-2	ASRLQGDGSPLH
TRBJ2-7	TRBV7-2	ASRPTGGFGYEQY
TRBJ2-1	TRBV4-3	ASSRGNRGNEQF
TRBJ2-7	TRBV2	ASNGLAGLYEQY
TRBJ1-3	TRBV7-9	ASSLRAGGTGNTIY
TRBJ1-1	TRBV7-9	ASSFWSIEAF
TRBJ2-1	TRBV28	ASSTITGTSGDNEQF
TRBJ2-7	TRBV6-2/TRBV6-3	ASSYTAGASYEQY
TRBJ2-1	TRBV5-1	ASSPGTSGTPRYNEQF
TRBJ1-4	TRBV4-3	ASSQGDRGGEKLF
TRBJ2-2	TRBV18	ASSPRGGANTGELF
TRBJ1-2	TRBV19	ASSIRGQGNGYT
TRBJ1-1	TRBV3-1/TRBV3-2	ASSQRGSGAF
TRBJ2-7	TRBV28	ASSFPPGLPSYEQY
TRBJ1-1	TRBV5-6	ASSLPGTGAFENTEAF
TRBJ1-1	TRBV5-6	ASSDPTGTEAF
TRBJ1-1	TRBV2	ASRDRGLAIPEAF
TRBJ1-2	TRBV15	ATSREGRAYGYT
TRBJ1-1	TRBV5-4	ASSSGQGGNTEAF
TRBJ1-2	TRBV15	ATRGDRGAYGYT
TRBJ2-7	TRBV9	ASSVDGTRGYEQY
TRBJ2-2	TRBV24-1	ATSDLGGLAGINTGELF
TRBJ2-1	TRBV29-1	SVDNRQLYNEQF
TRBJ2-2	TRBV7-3	ASSFRTGGANTGELF
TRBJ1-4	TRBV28	ASRGGLQIEKLF
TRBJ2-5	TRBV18	ASSLGVGRQETQY
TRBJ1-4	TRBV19	ASSTSYEAGEKLF
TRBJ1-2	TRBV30	AWQGQGVGGYT
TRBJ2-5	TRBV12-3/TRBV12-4	ASSLTSGETQY
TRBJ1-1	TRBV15	ATSDQGTLTEAF
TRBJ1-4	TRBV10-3	AISGTGTNEKLF
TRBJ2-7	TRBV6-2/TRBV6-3	ASTPGGRHEQY
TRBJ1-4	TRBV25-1	ASWKGEKLF
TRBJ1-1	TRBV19	ASSIWGRGTEAF
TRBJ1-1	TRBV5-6	ASSSLAQAAEAF
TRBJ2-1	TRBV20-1	SASLTSGRNEQF
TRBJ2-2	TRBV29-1	SALSRGLVNTGELF
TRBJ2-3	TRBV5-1	ASSATGTSTDTQY
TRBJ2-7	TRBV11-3	ASTLRCLTYEQY
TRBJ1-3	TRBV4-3	ASSQGLFRGHSGNTIY
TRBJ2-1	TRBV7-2	ASATGWPPLI
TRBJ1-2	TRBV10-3	AIGSAGMSGYT
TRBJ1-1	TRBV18	ASSQGQLTTEAF
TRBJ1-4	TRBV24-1	ATSEGTGGANEKLF
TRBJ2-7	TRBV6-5	ASSYRQGSQSYEQY
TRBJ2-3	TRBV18	ASSRTSGSTDTQY
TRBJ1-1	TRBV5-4	ASSLEVSQNTEAF
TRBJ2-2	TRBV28	ASLYPNTGELF